This passage covers 27 T cell receptor beta chains from one sample sequenced in a study of shared clonotypes between healthy human individuals. TCRdb keeps only in-frame clones here, not all; method: immunoSEQ multiplex PCR. The repertoire holds millions of clones, with more than 90% as singletons. Input material: naive CD4+ T cells sorted from blood. Regarding subset: CD45RA+ positively selected. Source of these receptors: a man aged 18 to 30 in good health.

The chain uses TRBV7-8 and TRBJ2-3; D call uncertain. The CDR3 extends over 11 amino acids. From germline, CDR1 is SGHVS and CDR2 FQNEAQ. The V and J ends lost 5 bases and 6 bases respectively, with 6 bases between them. CDR3 loop: CASSHPDTQYF. The CDR3 DNA reads TGTGCCAGCAGCCATCCCGATACGCAGTATTTT. Looking up the rest from reference TRBV7-8 and TRBJ2-3 gives the full variable domain: GAGVSQSPRYKVAKRGQDVALRCDPISGHVSLFWYQQALGQGPEFLTYFQNEAQLDKSGLPSDRFFAERPEGSVSTLKIQRTQQEDSAVYLCASSHPDTQYFGPGTRLTVL.

The V gene is TRBV6-5, the J gene TRBJ1-1; no clear D gene. V lost 4 bases to trimming and J lost 1 base, with 10 bases between them. The length of the CDR3 is 14 residues. Per the germline V gene, CDR1 is MNHEY and CDR2 is SVGAGI. This CDR3 is CASSSRNRNTEAFF. The CDR3 nucleotides are TGTGCCAGCAGTTCCCGGAACAGGAACACTGAAGCTTTCTTT.

V and J are TRBV30 and TRBJ2-5, with 8 bases matching TRBD2. Germline CDR1 is GTSNPN and CDR2 is SVGIG (reference sequence). The ends lost 5 bases at V and 0 bases at J; junction bases unmatched: 5. This CDR3 has 14 amino acids. CDR3 coding DNA: TGTGCCTGGGGAGCGGGAGTGTACCAAGAGACCCAGTACTTC. Amino acids: CAWGAGVYQETQYF.

This rearrangement joins TRBV6-5 to TRBJ2-5; D is possibly TRBD2 (5 bases). The DNA end is more similar to TRBJ2-7, so the J call may be wrong. The CDR3 extends over 15 amino acids. Per germline, CDR1 MNHEY and CDR2 SVGAGI. DNA for the CDR3: TGTGCCGCTTCTCGGAGAGGGAGTGTGTCCTACGAGCAGTACTTC. This encodes CAASRRGSVSYEQYF.

The chain combines TRBV19 with TRBJ1-1; TRBD1 might be the D (6 bases). There are 19 residues in the CDR3. Germline lookup yields CDR1 LNHDA and CDR2 SQIVND (reference sequence). Trimming shortened V by 0 bases and J by 3 bases, and 23 bases separated the two germline ends. CDR3 in amino acids: CASSIEPGQGRGIHTEAFF. CDR3 in DNA: TGTGCCAGTAGTATAGAACCGGGACAAGGACGGGGGATACACACTGAAGCTTTCTTT.

The V gene is TRBV19, the J gene TRBJ1-4, with 9 bases aligning to TRBD1. J was trimmed by 0 bases and V by 6 bases; bases with no gene match: 8. Germline CDR1 is LNHDA and CDR2 is SQIVND (reference sequence). CDR3 length: 17 residues. CDR3 DNA: TGTGCCAGTAGGCCGGGACAGGGTTCCGCAACTAATGAAAAACTGTTTTTT. Protein product: CASRPGQGSATNEKLFF.

This chain uses TRBV10-2 with TRBJ1-6; D ambiguous. Germline CDR1 is WSHSY and CDR2 is SAAADI. CDR3 size: 14 residues. Between the trimmed V and J ends, which lost 4 bases and 5 bases, there was a span of 9 bases. The CDR3 bases are TGCGCCAGCAGTGGTAACAGCGATAATTCACCCCTCCACTTT. It encodes CASSGNSDNSPLHF.

The gene calls are TRBV2 and TRBJ1-5, with TRBD1 matching 9 bases. V lost 6 bases and J lost 2; bases outside the gene matches: 5. Germline V CDR1 and CDR2: SNHLY, FYNNEI. This CDR3 has 15 amino acids. Here the CDR3 reads CASSGQGPGNQPQHF. In DNA, the CDR3 is TGTGCCAGCAGCGGACAGGGGCCGGGCAATCAGCCCCAGCATTTT.

As for this clone: This sequence may be a read error, since a much larger clone differs from it by one base. The rearrangement joins TRBV6-1 to TRBJ1-5; D is ambiguous. Germline CDR1 and CDR2: MNHNS and SASEGT. Trimming left V 6 bases short and J 3 bases short, with 9 bases between. The CDR3 runs to 13 residues. The CDR3 sequence is CASSVDNNQPQHF. CDR3 DNA: TGTGCCAGCAGCGTAGACAACAATCAGCCCCAGCATTTT.

This clone was picked up one time. Here the CDR3 DNA reads TGCACCAGCAGCCAAGAGGCACTAGCGGGGCCCACAGATACGCAGTATTTT. This gives the protein CTSSQEALAGPTDTQYF. The V and J genes are TRBV1 and TRBJ2-3; TRBD2, as called in the table, went unchecked against the DNA. TRBV1 represents a pseudogene. This CDR3 is built from 17 residues.

The chain carries TRBV9 and TRBJ2-5; 10 positions agree with TRBD2. Germline CDR1 and CDR2: SGDLS and YYNGEE. V gave up 4 bases and J gave up 1 base; unmatched junction bases: 10. CDR3 length: 17 amino acids. The CDR3 reads CASSSGLAGVRQETQYF. The CDR3 nucleotides read TGTGCCAGCAGCTCGGGGCTAGCGGGGGTGCGCCAAGAGACCCAGTACTTC.

On this clone itself: The identical CDR3 is also encoded by other nucleotide sequences in the sample. The chain combines TRBV6-6 with TRBJ2-7; TRBD2 matches at 7 bases. This CDR3 is 14 amino acids long. Trimming took 6 bases from V and 4 from J; bases not matched to a gene: 9. Germline assignment: CDR1 MNHNY and CDR2 SVGAGI (reference sequence). As DNA, the CDR3 is TGTGCCAGCAGGGGCGCGGGAGAAGGGTACGAGCAGTACTTC. Amino acid sequence: CASRGAGEGYEQYF.

The chain recombines TRBV7-2 with TRBJ2-1; perhaps TRBD1 as D (5 bases). This CDR3 is built from 19 residues. Trimming removed 4 bases at V and 0 bases at J, with 22 bases between. CDR1 and CDR2 from the germline V gene are SGHTA and FQGNSA. The CDR3 loop reads CASSSPHSPFDSSYNEQFF. CDR3 sequence (DNA): TGTGCCAGCAGCTCTCCCCACTCCCCCTTCGACAGCTCCTACAATGAGCAGTTCTTC.

The rearrangement joins TRBV19 to TRBJ2-1; 9 bases fit TRBD1. The trim removed 4 bases at V and 4 bases at J, leaving 8 bases unmatched. CDR1 LNHDA and CDR2 SQIVND come from the germline V gene (reference sequence). This CDR3 has 16 amino acids. CDR3 nucleotide sequence: TGTGCCAGTAGTAGAGGGACAGGGTTAACGTACAATGAGCAGTTCTTC. Its protein is CASSRGTGLTYNEQFF.

About this clone: Other DNA sequences within the sample encode an identical CDR3. The chain has TRBV5-4 and TRBJ1-2; D might be TRBD1 (6 bases). The V end lost 4 bases, the J end lost 2 bases, and 9 bases lay between the germline ends. Germline lookup yields CDR1 SGHNT and CDR2 YYREEE (reference sequence). This CDR3 is built from 13 residues. Written as DNA, the CDR3 is TGTGCCAGCAGCCAAACAGGGAACTATGGCTACACCTTC. It yields the protein CASSQTGNYGYTF.

The chain is built from TRBV7-2 and TRBJ2-2, with D perhaps matching TRBD1 (5 bases). The CDR3 covers 16 residues. CDR1 is SGHTA, CDR2 FQGNSA, per germline. Trimming cost V 1 base and J 5 bases, with 14 bases left between them. In DNA form, the CDR3 reads TGTGCCAGCAGCTTAGTCTGGGGCCCCCCAACCGGGGAGCTGTTTTTT. Amino acids: CASSLVWGPPTGELFF.

For this clone: The same CDR3 is also encoded by other DNA sequences in this sample. V gene TRBV18 combines with J gene TRBJ1-1; D remains ambiguous. This CDR3 comprises 13 residues. The germline V gene has CDR1 KGHSH and CDR2 LQKENI. Trimming took off 3 bases at V and 0 bases at J, with 5 bases between the two ends. The CDR3 sequence is CASSPMVNTEAFF. As DNA, the CDR3 is TGTGCCAGCTCACCGATGGTGAACACTGAAGCTTTCTTT.

As concerns this clone: The same CDR3 also results from other DNA sequences found in this sample. The chain is built from TRBV18 and TRBJ2-1; a weak D match, TRBD2 (6 bases). Germline V gene data show CDR1 as KGHSH and CDR2 as LQKENI. Deletions cut 3 bases from V and 6 bases from J, with 12 bases between. The CDR3 is 14 residues long. This CDR3 reads CASSPPGLPNEQFF. The CDR3 DNA is TGTGCCAGCTCACCTCCGGGACTCCCCAATGAGCAGTTCTTC.

In regard to this clone: The junction differs from germline at one of its ends, possibly a read error. V usage is TRBV5-1 and J usage is TRBJ2-7; D remains ambiguous. The CDR3 runs to 13 residues. Per the germline V gene, CDR1 is SGHRS and CDR2 is YFSETQ. CDR3 DNA: TGCGCCAGCAGCCCGCTGGGCGTCTACGGGCAGTACTTC. Its translation is CASSPLGVYGQYF.

The rearrangement uses TRBV7-2 and TRBJ2-5; TRBD2 aligns across 9 bases. Germline CDR1 SGHTA, CDR2 FQGNSA. The J segment lost 5 bases and the V segment lost 3 bases, leaving 10 bases of the junction unmatched. This CDR3 has 16 amino acids. The CDR3 sequence: CASSFSLAGVRETQYF. The DNA of the CDR3 is TGTGCCAGCAGCTTTTCCTTAGCGGGGGTTCGCGAGACCCAGTACTTC. The entire variable domain, with the rest obtained from reference TRBV7-2 and TRBJ2-5, is as follows: GAGVSQSPSNKVTEKGKDVELRCDPISGHTALYWYRQSLGQGLEFLIYFQGNSAPDKSGLPSDRFSAERTGGSVSTLTIQRTQQEDSAVYLCASSFSLAGVRETQYFGPGTRLLVL.

The chain employs TRBV7-6 and TRBJ1-5, with a tentative D call TRBD1 (6 bases). Germline V lookup: CDR1 SGHVS, CDR2 FNYEAQ. Trimming left V 1 base short and J 1 base short, with 11 bases between. The CDR3 has 16 amino acids. CDR3 amino acids: CASSLGVGGSNQPQHF. CDR3 nucleotides: TGTGCCAGCAGCTTAGGGGTAGGGGGGAGCAATCAGCCCCAGCATTTT.

As concerns this clone: This may stem from a read error, because a much larger clone lies one nucleotide away. Other DNA sequences in this sample translate to the same CDR3. The chain is built from TRBV6-6 and TRBJ2-7, with unresolved D. Germline V lookup: CDR1 MNHNY, CDR2 SVGAGI (reference sequence). The CDR3 has 12 residues. V dropped 8 bases and J dropped 0 bases, with 8 bases sitting between them. CDR3 nucleotides: TGTGCCAGCTCTCCGAGCTCCTACGAGCAGTACTTC. As protein: CASSPSSYEQYF.

Written as DNA, the CDR3 is TGTGCCAGCAGCGTCGGAGGGGGTGGCGGATATGGCTACACCTTC. Translation gives CASSVGGGGGYGYTF. The chain carries TRBV7-9 and TRBJ1-2; a weak D match, TRBD1 (6 bases). V shed 5 bases and J shed 5 bases, with 18 bases lying between them. Germline V gene data show CDR1 as SEHNR and CDR2 as FQNEAQ (reference sequence). The CDR3 runs to 15 residues.

The J gene is TRBJ2-4, the V gene TRBV4-3, with D perhaps TRBD1 or TRBD2 (5 bases each). This CDR3 region has 14 residues. Germline V gene sequence: CDR1 LGHNA, CDR2 YSLEER. Trimming took off 0 bases at V and 14 bases at J, with 17 bases between the two ends. The CDR3 coding sequence is TGCGCCAGCAGCCAAGATCGAGGGCTGGGACCCGAGTACTTC. It specifies CASSQDRGLGPEYF.

A few counts support this clone. J is TRBJ2-7 and V is TRBV10-1; TRBD2 aligns across 10 bases. Losses at the gene ends were 3 bases for V and 5 bases for J; bases not matched to a gene: 7. The germline V gene has CDR1 WNHNN and CDR2 SYGVQD (reference sequence). The CDR3 spans 15 residues. CDR3 nucleotides: TGCGCCAGCAGTGAAGGGTCTAGCGGGAGTCACGAGCAGTACTTC. Translation: CASSEGSSGSHEQYF.

The chain is built from TRBV2 and TRBJ2-1, with D uncertain. V was pared by 5 bases and J by 14 bases, with 16 bases between. This CDR3 spans 12 amino acids. Germline CDR1 is SNHLY and CDR2 is FYNNEI. In nucleotides, the CDR3 is TGTGCCAGCAGTCAATCGAAACTGTCGGAGTTCTTC. It codes for CASSQSKLSEFF.

V is TRBV5-6 and J is TRBJ2-6; tentatively, D is TRBD1 or TRBD2 (5 bases each). Trimming removed 0 bases at V and 4 bases at J, with 8 bases between. Germline V gene sequence: CDR1 SGHDT, CDR2 YYEEEE. The CDR3 is 15 residues long. CDR3 in amino acids: CASSLGRDGANVLTF. CDR3 sequence (DNA): TGTGCCAGCAGCTTGGGTAGGGACGGGGCCAACGTCCTGACTTTC.